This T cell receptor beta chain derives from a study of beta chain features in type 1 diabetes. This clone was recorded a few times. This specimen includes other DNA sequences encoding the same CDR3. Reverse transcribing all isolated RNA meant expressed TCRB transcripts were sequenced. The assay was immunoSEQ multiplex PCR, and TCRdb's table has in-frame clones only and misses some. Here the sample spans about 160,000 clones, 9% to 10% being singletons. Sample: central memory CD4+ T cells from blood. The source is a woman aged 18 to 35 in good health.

CDR3: CASSPPVGGTYGYTF. CDR3 in DNA: TGTGCCAGCTCACCACCGGTAGGGGGTACCTATGGCTACACCTTC. The V call is TRBV18, the J call TRBJ1-2, with D possibly TRBD1 on 6 matching bases. The CDR3 consists of 15 residues. V was trimmed by 0 bases and J by 4 bases, leaving 12 bases between them. Germline V gene data show CDR1 as KGHSH and CDR2 as LQKENI.